What follows describes a single TCR beta chain. Its specificity is not known. The investigators sampled blood at baseline, at cycle 4 day 1, and at cycle 7 day 1. The data belong to a study of OX40 agonist ivuxolimab in advanced cancers. At the level of the study: The study treated patients with ivuxolimab, an agonistic anti-OX40 (CD134) antibody. Findings and caveats of the study: Among expanded peripheral T cells, antigen specificity went undetermined.

The CDR3 loop spans 16 amino acids. The junction had 10 bases not matched to a gene; V was cut back by 0 bases and J by 6 bases. In germline, CDR1 is LGHNA, CDR2 YSLEER. Method: immunoSEQ multiplex PCR; TCRdb's copy keeps in-frame clones and lacks some. The table has about 68,000 clones, around 89% seen once. The gene calls are TRBV4-3 and TRBJ2-7; TRBD2 matches at 8 bases. The source of this sequence is an adult with an advanced solid tumor such as melanoma, head and neck, liver or kidney cancer. The sequencing used CD4+ or CD8+ T cells sorted from blood, collected in a trial of the OX40 agonist ivuxolimab. CDR3 region: CASSQDPPSGRLEQYF. The DNA of the CDR3 is TGCGCCAGCAGCCAAGACCCCCCCAGCGGGAGACTCGAGCAGTACTTC.